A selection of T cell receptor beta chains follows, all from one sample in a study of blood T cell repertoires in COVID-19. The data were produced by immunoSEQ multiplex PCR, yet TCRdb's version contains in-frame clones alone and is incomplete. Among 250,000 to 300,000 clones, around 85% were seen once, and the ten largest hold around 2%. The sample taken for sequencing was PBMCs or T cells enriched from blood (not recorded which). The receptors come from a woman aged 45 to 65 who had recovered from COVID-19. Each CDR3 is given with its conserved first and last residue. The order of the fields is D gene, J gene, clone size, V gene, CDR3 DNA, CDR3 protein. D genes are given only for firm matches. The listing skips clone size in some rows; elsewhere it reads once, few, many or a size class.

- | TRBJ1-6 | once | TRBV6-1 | TGTGCCAGCAGTGAACAGGGTAGAAATTCACCCCTCCACTTT | CASSEQGRNSPLHF
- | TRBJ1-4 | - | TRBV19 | TGTGCCAGACCGGGGACACGGAATGAAAAACTGTTTTTT | CARPGTRNEKLFF
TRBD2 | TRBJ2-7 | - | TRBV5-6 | TGTGCCAGCAGCCTCGGTGCTAGCGGTGAATCCTACGAGCAGTACTTC | CASSLGASGESYEQYF
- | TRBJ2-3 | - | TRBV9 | TGTGCCAGCAGCTCGGGACTGCTACGCACAGATACGCAGTATTTT | CASSSGLLRTDTQYF
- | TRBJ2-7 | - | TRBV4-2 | TGTGCCAGCAGCCAAGATTTACGGACTCCGTACGAGCAGTACTTC | CASSQDLRTPYEQYF
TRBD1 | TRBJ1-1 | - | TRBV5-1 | TGCGCCAGCAGCTCGGGACAGAGGGCTGAAGCTTTCTTT | CASSSGQRAEAFF
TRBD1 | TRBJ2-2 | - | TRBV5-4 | TGTGCCAGCAGCTTGGACAGGGGGCGTACCGGGGAGCTGTTTTTT | CASSLDRGRTGELFF
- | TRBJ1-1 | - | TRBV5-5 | TGTGCCAGCAGCTTGACGGTCTTTCCCCAAGCTTTCTTT | CASSLTVFPQAFF
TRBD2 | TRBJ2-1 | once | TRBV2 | TGTGCCAGCAGTGAGATTGCGGGAGGGGACAATGAGCAGTTCTTC | CASSEIAGGDNEQFF
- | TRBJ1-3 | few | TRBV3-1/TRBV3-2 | TGTGCCAGCAGCCAAGTTGTGGGGCCAGCAACTGACACCATATATTTT | CASSQVVGPATDTIYF
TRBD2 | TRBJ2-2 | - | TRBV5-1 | TGCGCCAGCAGCCCACCCCGGGGGGGGACCGGGGAGCTGTTTTTT | CASSPPRGGTGELFF
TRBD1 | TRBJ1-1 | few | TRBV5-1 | TGCGCCAGCAGCGCGGACAGGGGTGAGACTGAAGCTTTCTTT | CASSADRGETEAFF
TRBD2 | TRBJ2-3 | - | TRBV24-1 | TGTGCCACCAGTGATTTCCCCGCATGGGCGGGAGGGACAGATACGCAGTATTTT | CATSDFPAWAGGTDTQYF
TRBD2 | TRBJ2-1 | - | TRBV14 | TGTGCCAGCAGCCAAGGACCGGGACTAGCGGGAGGCAATGAGCAGTTCTTC | CASSQGPGLAGGNEQFF
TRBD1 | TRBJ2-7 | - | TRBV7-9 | TGTGCCAGCAGCAAAAATAACAGGGGTTCCTACGAGCAGTACTTC | CASSKNNRGSYEQYF
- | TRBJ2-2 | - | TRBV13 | TGTGCCAGCAGCCAGATCAAATTTCCCGGGGAGCTGTTTTTT | CASSQIKFPGELFF
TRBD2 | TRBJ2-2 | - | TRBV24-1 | TGTGCCACCAGGGGACTAGCGGGAGATCATCACACCGGGGAGCTGTTTTTT | CATRGLAGDHHTGELFF
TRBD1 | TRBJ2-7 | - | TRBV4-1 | TGCGCCAGCAGCCCGGGACAGCAGGTTTACGAGCAGTACTTC | CASSPGQQVYEQYF
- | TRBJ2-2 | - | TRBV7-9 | TGTGCCAGCAGCTTAGCGGGAGGCACCGGGGAGCTGTTTTTT | CASSLAGGTGELFF
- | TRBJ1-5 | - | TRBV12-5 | TGTGCTAGTGGTCCCTATGGACAACCGAAAGATCAGCCCCAGCATTTT | CASGPYGQPKDQPQHF
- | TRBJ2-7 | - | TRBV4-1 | TGCGCCAGCAGCCAGGGCCGATACTACGAGCAGTACTTC | CASSQGRYYEQYF
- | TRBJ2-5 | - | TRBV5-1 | TGCGCCAGCAGCTTGGAAGGCGGACAAGAGACCCAGTACTTC | CASSLEGGQETQYF
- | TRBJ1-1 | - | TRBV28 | TGTGCCAGCAGTTTGGACAGCTACACTGAAGCTTTCTTT | CASSLDSYTEAFF
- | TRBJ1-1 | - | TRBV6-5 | TGTGCCAGCAGTTACGAGTTTACGATCACTGAAGCTTTCTTT | CASSYEFTITEAFF
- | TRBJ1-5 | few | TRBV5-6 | TGTGCCAGCAGCGCGGGGAGAGTGGTGGTCGGCAATCAGCCCCAGCATTTT | CASSAGRVVVGNQPQHF
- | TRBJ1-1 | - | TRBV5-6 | TGTGCCAGCAGCTTGCCCGGGACTTTGAACACTGAAGCTTTCTTT | CASSLPGTLNTEAFF
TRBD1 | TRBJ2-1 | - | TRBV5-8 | TGTGCCAGCAGCTTGCGGGGACAGAACTCGCCTGAGCAGTTCTTC | CASSLRGQNSPEQFF
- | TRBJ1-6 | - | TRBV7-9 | TGTGCCAGCAGCTTACAGGGTGGCGGTTCACCCCTCCACTTT | CASSLQGGGSPLHF
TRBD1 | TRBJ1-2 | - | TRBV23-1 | TGCGCCAGCAGTCAATCTCAGAGACAGGGGATCAGTGGCTACACCTTC | CASSQSQRQGISGYTF